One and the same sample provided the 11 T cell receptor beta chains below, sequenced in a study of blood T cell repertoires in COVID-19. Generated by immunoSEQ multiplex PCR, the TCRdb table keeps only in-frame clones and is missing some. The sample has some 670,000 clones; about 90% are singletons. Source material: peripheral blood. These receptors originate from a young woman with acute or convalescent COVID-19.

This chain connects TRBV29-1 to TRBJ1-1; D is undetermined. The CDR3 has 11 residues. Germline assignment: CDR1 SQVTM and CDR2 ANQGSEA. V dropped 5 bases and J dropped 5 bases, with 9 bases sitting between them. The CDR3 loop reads CSVRRGTEAFF. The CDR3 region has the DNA TGCAGCGTTCGACGAGGGACTGAAGCTTTCTTT. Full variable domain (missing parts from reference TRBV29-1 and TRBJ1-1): SAVISQKPSRDICQRGTSLTIQCQVDSQVTMMFWYRQQPGQSLTLIATANQGSEATYESGFVIDKFPISRPNLTFSTLTVSNMSPEDSSIYLCSVRRGTEAFFGQGTRLTVV.

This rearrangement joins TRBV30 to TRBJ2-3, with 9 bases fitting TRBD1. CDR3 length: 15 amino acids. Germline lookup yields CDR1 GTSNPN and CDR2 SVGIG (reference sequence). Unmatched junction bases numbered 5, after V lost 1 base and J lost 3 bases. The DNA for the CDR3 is TGTGCCTGGAGTGCCAGACAGGGGGGTACAGATACGCAGTATTTT. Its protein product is CAWSARQGGTDTQYF.

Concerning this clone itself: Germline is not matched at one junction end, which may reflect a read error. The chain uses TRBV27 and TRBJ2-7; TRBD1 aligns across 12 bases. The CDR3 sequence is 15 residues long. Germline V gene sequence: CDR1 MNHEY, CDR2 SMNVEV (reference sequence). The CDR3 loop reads CASSPGQGAGYKQYF. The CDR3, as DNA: TGTGCCAGCAGTCCGGGACAGGGGGCGGGCTACAAGCAGTACTTC.

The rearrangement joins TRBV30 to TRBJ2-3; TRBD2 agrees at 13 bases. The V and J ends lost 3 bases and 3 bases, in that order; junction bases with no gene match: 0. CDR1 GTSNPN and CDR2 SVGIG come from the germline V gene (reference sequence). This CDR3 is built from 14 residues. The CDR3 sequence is CAWRLAGGTDTQYF. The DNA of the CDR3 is TGTGCCTGGAGACTAGCGGGGGGGACAGATACGCAGTATTTT.

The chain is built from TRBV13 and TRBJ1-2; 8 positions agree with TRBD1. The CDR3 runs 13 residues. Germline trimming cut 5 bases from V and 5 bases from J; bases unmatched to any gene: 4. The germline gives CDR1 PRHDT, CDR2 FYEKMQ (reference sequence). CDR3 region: CASSHRQGYGYTF. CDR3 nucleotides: TGTGCCAGCAGCCACCGACAGGGGTATGGCTACACCTTC.

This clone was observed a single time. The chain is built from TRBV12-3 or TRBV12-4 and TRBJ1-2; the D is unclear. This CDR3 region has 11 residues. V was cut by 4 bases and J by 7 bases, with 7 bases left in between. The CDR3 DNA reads TGTGCCAGCAGTTCAGCCTCTGGCTACACCTTC. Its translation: CASSSASGYTF.

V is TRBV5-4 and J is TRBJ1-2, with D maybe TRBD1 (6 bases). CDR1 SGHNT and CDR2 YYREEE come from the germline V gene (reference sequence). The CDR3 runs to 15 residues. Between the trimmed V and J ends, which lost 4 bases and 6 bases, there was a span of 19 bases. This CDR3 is CASSIPDRLGDGYTF. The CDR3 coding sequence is TGTGCCAGCAGCATACCAGACAGGCTGGGCGATGGCTACACCTTC.

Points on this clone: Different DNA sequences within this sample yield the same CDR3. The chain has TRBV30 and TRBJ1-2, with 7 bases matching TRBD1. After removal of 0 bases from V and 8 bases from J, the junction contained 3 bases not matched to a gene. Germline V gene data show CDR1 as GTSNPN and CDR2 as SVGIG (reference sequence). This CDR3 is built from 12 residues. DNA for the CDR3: TGTGCCTGGAGTGTACAGGGGTACGGCTACACCTTC. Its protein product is CAWSVQGYGYTF.

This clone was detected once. CDR3 sequence reads: CASSQLAANTEAFF. DNA for the CDR3: TGTGCCAGCAGCCAATTGGCGGCGAACACTGAAGCTTTCTTT. The chain has TRBV21-1 and TRBJ1-1. TRBV21-1 is a known pseudogene. The length of the CDR3 is 14 residues.

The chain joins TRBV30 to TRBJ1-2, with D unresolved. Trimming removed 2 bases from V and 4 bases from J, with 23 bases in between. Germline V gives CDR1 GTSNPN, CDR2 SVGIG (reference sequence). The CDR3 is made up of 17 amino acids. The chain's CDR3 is CAWSSPAGDYEIYGYTF. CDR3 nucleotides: TGTGCCTGGAGTTCCCCTGCGGGAGACTACGAGATCTATGGCTACACCTTC.

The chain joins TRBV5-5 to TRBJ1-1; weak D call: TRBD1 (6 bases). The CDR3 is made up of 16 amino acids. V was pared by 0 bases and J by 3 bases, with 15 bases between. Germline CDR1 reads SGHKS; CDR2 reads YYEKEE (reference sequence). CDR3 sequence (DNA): TGTGCCAGCAGCTTGGAGACAGGCACTTTTTACACTGAAGCTTTCTTT. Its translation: CASSLETGTFYTEAFF.